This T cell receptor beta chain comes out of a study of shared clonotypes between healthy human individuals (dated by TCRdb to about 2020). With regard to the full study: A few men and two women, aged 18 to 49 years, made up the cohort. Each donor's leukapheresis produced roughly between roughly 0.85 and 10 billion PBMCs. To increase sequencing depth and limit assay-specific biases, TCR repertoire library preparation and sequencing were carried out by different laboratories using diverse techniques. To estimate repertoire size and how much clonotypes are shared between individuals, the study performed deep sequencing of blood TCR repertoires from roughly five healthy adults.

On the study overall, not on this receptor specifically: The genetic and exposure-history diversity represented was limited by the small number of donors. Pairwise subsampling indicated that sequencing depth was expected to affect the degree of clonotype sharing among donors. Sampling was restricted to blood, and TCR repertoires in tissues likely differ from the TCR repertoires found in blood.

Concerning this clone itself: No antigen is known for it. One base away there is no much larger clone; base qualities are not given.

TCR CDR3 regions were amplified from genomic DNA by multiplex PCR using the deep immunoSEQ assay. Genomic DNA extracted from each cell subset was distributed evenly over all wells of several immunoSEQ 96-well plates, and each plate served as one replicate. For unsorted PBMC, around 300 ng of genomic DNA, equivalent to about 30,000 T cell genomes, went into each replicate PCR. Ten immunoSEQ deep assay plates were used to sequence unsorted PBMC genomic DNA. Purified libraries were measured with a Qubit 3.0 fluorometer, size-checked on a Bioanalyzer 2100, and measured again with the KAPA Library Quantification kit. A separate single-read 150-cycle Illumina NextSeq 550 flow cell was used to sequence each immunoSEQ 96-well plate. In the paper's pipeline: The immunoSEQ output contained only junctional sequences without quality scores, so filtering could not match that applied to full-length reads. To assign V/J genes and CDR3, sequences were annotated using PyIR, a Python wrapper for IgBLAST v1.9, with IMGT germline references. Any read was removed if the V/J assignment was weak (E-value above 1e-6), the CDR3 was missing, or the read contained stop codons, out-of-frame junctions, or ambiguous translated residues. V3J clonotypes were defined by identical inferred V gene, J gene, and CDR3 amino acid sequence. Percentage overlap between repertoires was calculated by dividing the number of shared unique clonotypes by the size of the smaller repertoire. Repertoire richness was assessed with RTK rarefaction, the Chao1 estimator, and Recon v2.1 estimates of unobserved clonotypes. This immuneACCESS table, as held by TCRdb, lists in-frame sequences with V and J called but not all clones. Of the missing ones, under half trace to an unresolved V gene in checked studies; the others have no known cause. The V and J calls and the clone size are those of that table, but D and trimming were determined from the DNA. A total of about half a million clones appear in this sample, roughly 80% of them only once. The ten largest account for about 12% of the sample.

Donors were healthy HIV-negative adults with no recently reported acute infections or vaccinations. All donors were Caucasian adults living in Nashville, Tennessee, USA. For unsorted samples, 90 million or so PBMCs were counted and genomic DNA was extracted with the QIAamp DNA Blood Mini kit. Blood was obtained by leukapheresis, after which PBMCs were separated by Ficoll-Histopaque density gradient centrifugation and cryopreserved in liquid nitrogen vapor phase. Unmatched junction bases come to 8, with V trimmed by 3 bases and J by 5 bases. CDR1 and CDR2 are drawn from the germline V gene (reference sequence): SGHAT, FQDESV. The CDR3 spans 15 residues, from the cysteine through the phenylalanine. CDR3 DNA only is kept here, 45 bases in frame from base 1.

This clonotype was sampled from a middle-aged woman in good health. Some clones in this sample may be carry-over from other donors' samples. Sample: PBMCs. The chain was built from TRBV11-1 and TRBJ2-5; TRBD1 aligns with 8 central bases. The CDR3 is CASSFPGQGSETQYF. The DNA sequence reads TGTGCCAGCAGCTTCCCCGGACAGGGCAGCGAGACCCAGTACTTC.